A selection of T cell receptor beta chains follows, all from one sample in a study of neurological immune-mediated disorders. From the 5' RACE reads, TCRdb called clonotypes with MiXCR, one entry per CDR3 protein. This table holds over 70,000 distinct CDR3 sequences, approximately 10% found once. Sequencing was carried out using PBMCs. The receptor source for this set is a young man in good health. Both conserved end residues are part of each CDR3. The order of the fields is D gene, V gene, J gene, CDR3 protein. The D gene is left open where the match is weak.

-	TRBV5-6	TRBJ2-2	CASSFRGGTGELFF
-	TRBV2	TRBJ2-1	CASSNRVGEQFF
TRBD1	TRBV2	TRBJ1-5	CASKRDSGNQPQHF
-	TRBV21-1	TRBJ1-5	CASSKDRTQYSNQPQHF
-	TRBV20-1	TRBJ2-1	CSAGTGGLAVYNEQFF
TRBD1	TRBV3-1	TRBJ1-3	CASSRWETGDVDTIYF
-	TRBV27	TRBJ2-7	CASSWRWDSKEQYF
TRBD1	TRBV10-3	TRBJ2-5	CAISGDSQETQYF
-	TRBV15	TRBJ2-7	CATSRDLGQAYEQYF
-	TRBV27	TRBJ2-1	CASSLSEYNEQFF
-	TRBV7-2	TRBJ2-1	CASSLLGQKWMGNEQFF
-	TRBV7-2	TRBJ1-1	CASRKLNTEAFF
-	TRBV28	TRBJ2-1	CASTLDTSSRWSFF
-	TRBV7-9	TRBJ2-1	CASSLGAGGQFF
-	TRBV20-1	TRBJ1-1	CSARSSWTEAFF
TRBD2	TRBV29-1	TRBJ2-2	CSVGGAGELFF
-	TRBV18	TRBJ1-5	CASSPLSGGDQPQHF
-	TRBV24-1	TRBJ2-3	CATSGSADSGEDTQYF
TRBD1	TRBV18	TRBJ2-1	CASSPLDGQGKNEQFF
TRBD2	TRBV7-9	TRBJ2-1	CASSYAGDIFQFF
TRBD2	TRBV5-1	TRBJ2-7	CASSPTMAGGPYEQYF
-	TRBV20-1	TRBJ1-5	CSASGGGQPQHF
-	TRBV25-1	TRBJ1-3	CASSGTSGTVSGNTIYF
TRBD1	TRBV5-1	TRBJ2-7	CASSEGTGNYEQYF
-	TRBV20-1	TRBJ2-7	CSAKRGMNEQYF
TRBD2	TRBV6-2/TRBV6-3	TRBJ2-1	CASSYSVTSGRVKVDEQFF
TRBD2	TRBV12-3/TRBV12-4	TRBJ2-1	CASRSGLADYNEQFF
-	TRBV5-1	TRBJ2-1	CASSLVGAVDEQFF
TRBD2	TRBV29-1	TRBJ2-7	CSVDMLAGGLYEQYF
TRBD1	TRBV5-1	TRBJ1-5	CASSLTGQGHQPQHF
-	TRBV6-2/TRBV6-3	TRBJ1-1	CASSYMTVAEAFF
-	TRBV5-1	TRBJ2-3	CASSFGGGTDTQYF
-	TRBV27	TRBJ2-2	CASSPGVRAGELFF
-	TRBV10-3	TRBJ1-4	CAISEHGDLVATNEKLFF
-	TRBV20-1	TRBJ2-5	CSASGGGGQETQYF
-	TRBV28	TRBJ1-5	CASSLPGSGGVSQHF
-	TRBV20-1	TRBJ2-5	CSASRDVQYF
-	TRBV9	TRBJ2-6	CASSVATSGANVLTF
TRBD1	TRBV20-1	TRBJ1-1	CRLGTGSTEAFF
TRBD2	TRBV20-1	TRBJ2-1	CSASLTSGRGEQFF
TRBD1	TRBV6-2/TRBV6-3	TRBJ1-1	CASRGQGAANTEAFF
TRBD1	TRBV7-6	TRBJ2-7	CASSLAPQTGQGDEQYF
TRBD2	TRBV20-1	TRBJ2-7	CSARRLAGAYEQYF
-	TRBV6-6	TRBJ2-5	CASSYGIRRTRGETQYF
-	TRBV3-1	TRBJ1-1	CASSQEGSNTEAFF
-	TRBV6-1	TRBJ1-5	CASSEVGLTQHF
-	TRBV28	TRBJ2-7	CASTSAGYEQYF
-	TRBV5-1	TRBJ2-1	CASAAPVGDNEQFF
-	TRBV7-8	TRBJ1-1	CASSLAHDEAFF
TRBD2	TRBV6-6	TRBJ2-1	CASSNLAGVGPNEQFF
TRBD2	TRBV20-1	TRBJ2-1	CSASTPSGLYNEQFF
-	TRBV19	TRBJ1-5	CASSERAGNQPQHF